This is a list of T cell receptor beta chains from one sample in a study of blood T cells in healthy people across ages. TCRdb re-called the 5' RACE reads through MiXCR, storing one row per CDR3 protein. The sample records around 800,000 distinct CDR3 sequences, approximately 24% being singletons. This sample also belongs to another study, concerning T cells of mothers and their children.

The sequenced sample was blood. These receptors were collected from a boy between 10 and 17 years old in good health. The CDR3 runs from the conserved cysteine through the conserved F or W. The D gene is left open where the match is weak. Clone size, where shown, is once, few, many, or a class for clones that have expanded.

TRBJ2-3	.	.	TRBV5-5	CASMKRPHTDTQYF	TGTGCCAGCATGAAGCGACCCCACACAGATACGCAGTATTTT
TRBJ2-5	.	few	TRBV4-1	CASSQDQYRTEETQYF	TGCGCCAGCAGCCAAGATCAGTATCGGACGGAAGAGACCCAGTACTTC
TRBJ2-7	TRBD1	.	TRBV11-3	CASSVGTDRNYEQYF	TGTGCCAGCAGCGTCGGGACAGATAGAAACTACGAGCAGTACTTC
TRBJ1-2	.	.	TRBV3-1	CASSQEPGASGYTF	TGTGCCAGCAGCCAAGAACCAGGGGCAAGTGGCTACACCTTC
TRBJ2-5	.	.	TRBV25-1	CASSEGTSQETQYF	TGTGCCAGCAGTGAAGGGACTTCTCAAGAGACCCAGTACTTC
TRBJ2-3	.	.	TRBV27	CASSFSSADRADTQYF	TGTGCCAGCAGTTTTTCTAGCGCGGACCGCGCAGATACGCAGTATTTT
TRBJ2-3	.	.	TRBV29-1	CSVEGGRDTDTQYF	TGCAGCGTTGAAGGTGGACGGGACACAGATACGCAGTATTTT
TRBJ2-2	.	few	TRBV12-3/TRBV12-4	CASSLRQEYTGELFF	TGTGCCAGCAGTTTAAGACAGGAGTACACCGGGGAGCTGTTTTTT
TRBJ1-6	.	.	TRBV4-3	CASSRGRGANSPLHF	TGCGCCAGCAGCCGCGGCCGGGGTGCTAATTCACCCCTCCACTTT
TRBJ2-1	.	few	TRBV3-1	CASSLRGTSYNEQFF	TGTGCCAGCAGCCTTAGAGGGACTTCCTACAATGAGCAGTTCTTC
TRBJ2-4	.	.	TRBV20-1	CSARRAGLAKNIQYF	TGCAGTGCTAGACGGGCTGGACTAGCCAAAAACATTCAGTACTTC
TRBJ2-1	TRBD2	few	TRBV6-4	CASSDTPGGPYNEQFF	TGTGCCAGCAGTGACACTCCGGGGGGGCCCTACAATGAGCAGTTCTTC
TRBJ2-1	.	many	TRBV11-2	CASSLLDNEQFF	TGTGCCAGCAGCTTACTAGACAATGAGCAGTTCTTC
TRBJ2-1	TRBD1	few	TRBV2	CASSLDRGGSNGQFF	TGTGCCAGCAGCCTGGACAGGGGAGGTAGCAATGGGCAGTTCTTC
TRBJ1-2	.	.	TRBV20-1	CSATSGPLGAGYGYTF	TGCAGTGCTACCTCCGGGCCATTGGGAGCTGGCTATGGCTACACCTTC
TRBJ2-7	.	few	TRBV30	CAWTVGKGEQYF	TGTGCCTGGACCGTAGGCAAGGGAGAGCAGTACTTC
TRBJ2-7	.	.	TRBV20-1	CSAPDKTYEQYF	TGCAGTGCTCCGGACAAGACCTACGAGCAGTACTTC
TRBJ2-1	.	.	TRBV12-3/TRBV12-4	CASSLQFIEQFF	TGTGCCAGCAGTTTACAATTTATAGAGCAGTTCTTC
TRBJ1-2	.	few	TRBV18	CASSEQGNGYTF	TGTGCCAGCTCAGAACAGGGAAATGGCTACACCTTC
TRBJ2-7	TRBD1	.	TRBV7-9	CASSKYRGREQYF	TGCGCCAGCAGCAAATACAGGGGGCGCGAGCAGTACTTC
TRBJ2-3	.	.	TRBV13	CASSRGTSTGTQYF	TGTGCCAGCAGCCGAGGAACTAGCACAGGTACGCAGTATTTT
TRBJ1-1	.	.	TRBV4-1	CASSQYGGDTEAFF	TGCGCCAGCAGCCAATACGGGGGGGACACTGAAGCTTTCTTT
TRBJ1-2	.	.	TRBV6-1	CASIDPSLSANYGYTF	TGTGCCAGCATAGATCCGAGCCTCAGCGCTAACTATGGCTACACCTTC
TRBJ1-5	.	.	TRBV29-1	CSVGSPAGPQHF	TGCAGCGTTGGGTCCCCAGCGGGACCCCAGCATTTT
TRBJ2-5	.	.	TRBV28	CASSLWRITGIIPSETQYF	TGTGCCAGCAGTTTGTGGCGAATTACAGGGATCATACCAAGCGAGACCCAGTACTTC
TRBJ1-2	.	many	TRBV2	CASRDYRAAYGYTF	TGTGCCAGCAGAGATTACAGGGCCGCCTATGGCTACACTTTC
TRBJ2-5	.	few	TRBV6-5	CASSYGAGGTRGETQYF	TGTGCCAGCAGTTATGGGGCTGGGGGTACGAGGGGAGAGACCCAGTACTTC
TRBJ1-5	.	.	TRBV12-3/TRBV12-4	CASSTGLVNQPQHF	TGTGCCAGCAGTACAGGACTTGTAAATCAGCCCCAGCATTTT
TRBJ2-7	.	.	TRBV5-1	CASSLAQGTYEQYF	TGCGCCAGCAGTTTGGCCCAGGGAACCTACGAGCAGTACTTC